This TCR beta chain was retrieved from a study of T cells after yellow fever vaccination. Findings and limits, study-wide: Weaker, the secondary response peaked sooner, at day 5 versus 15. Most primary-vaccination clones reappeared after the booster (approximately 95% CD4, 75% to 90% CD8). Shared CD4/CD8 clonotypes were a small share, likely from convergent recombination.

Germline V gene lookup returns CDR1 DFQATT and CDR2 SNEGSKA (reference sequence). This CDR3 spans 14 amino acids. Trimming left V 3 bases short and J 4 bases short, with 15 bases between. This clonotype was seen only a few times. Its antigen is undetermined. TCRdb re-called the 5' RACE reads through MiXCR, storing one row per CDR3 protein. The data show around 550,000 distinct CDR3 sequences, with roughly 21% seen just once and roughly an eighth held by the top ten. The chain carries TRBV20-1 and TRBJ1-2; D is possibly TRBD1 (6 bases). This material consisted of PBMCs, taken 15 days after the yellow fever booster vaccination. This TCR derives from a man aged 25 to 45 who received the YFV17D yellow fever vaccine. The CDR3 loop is CSARIPGAGYGYTF. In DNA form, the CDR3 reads TGCAGTGCTAGGATACCAGGGGCCGGCTATGGCTACACCTTC.